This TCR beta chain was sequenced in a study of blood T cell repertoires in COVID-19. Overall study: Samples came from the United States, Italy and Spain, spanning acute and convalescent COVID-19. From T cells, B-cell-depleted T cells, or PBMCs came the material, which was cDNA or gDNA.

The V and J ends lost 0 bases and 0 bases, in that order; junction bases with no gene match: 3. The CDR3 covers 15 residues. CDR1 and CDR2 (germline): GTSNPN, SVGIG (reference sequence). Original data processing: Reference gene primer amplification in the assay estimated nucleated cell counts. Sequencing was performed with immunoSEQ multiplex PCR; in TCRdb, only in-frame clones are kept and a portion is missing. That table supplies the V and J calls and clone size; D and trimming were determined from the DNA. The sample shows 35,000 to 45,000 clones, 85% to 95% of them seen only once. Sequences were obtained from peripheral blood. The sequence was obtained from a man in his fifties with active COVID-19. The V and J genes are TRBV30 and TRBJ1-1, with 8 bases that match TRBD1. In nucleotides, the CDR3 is TGTGCCTGGAGTGTGAACAGGGGGATGAACACTGAAGCTTTCTTT. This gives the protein CAWSVNRGMNTEAFF.